A single sample gave rise to the 28 T cell receptor beta chains below, sequenced in a study of response to subunit inactivated influenza vaccine. In TCRdb, the RT-PCR reads were re-called with MiXCR into one record per CDR3 protein. Among around 520,000 distinct CDR3 sequences listed, 10% to 15% were seen once. Source: PBMCs from blood, taken on the day of vaccination. The receptors originated from a man between 45 and 60 years old who received an inactivated influenza vaccine.

This chain uses TRBV19 with TRBJ2-7; TRBD2 matches at 9 bases. Germline V gene data show CDR1 as LNHDA and CDR2 as SQIVND (reference sequence). The CDR3 contains 12 residues. V was clipped by 10 bases and J by 0 bases; unmatched bases: 1. In DNA, the CDR3 is TGTGCCACTAGCGGGATCTCCTACGAGCAGTACTTC. Encoded protein: CATSGISYEQYF.

This clonotype occurred many times. The genes are TRBV27 and TRBJ1-5, with TRBD1 matching 7 bases. Losses at the gene ends were 5 bases for V and 0 bases for J; bases not matched to a gene: 4. The CDR3 length is 15 residues. Germline assignment: CDR1 MNHEY and CDR2 SMNVEV (reference sequence). CDR3: CASSPRQGSNQPQHF. CDR3 coding DNA: TGTGCCAGCAGTCCGAGACAGGGTAGCAATCAGCCCCAGCATTTT.

V is TRBV7-2 and J is TRBJ2-3; 8 bases are a match to TRBD2. With V trimmed by 2 bases and J by 2 bases, 9 bases remained unmatched. This CDR3 is built from 17 residues. Germline V gene lookup returns CDR1 SGHTA and CDR2 FQGNSA. Here the CDR3 reads CASSLLSTSAHTDTQYF. The DNA of the CDR3 is TGTGCCAGCAGCTTATTGTCGACTAGCGCACACACAGATACGCAGTATTTT.

This clonotype was observed a few times. This sequence joins TRBV29-1 and TRBJ2-7; TRBD1 aligns across 9 bases. Germline-derived CDR1 and CDR2 are SQVTM and ANQGSEA. This CDR3 has 12 residues. V lost 4 bases and J lost 5; bases outside the gene matches: 3. The CDR3 sequence: CSVGDRVHEQYF. The CDR3 bases are TGCAGCGTTGGGGACAGGGTCCACGAGCAGTACTTC.

This clonotype was seen a few times. The CDR3 protein is CAWSVLRGDTQYF. The CDR3 region has the DNA TGTGCCTGGAGTGTACTGCGGGGAGATACGCAGTATTTT. The genes are TRBV30 and TRBJ2-3; possible D gene TRBD2, 6 bases. CDR3 length: 13 amino acids. V was pared by 0 bases and J by 5 bases, with 9 bases between. Per germline, CDR1 GTSNPN and CDR2 SVGIG (reference sequence).

This clonotype was seen more than once but under ten times. The CDR3 DNA reads as TGTGCCACCAGTGCATCGAGCTCTGGGGCCAACGTCCTGACTTTC. Its protein product is CATSASSSGANVLTF. The genes are TRBV24-1 and TRBJ2-6; D is uncertain. The length of the CDR3 is 15 residues. Germline CDR1 and CDR2: KGHDR and SFDVKD. V lost 5 bases, J lost 0 bases, and 7 bases lay in between.

The chain is built from TRBV4-2 and TRBJ2-7; no reliable D call. This CDR3 is built from 15 residues. The V gene's germline CDR1 is LGHNA and CDR2 YNFKEQ. Trimming stripped 4 bases from V and 5 bases from J, with 18 bases between. CDR3 amino acids: CASSRIGAVTHEQYF. The CDR3 coding sequence is TGTGCCAGCAGCCGCATAGGCGCTGTAACCCACGAGCAGTACTTC.

The sample holds a few counts of this clonotype. The J gene is TRBJ1-2, the V gene TRBV20-1; D is undetermined. Trimming pared 3 bases from V and 3 bases from J, leaving 8 bases between. The CDR3 sequence is 12 residues long. Germline V gives CDR1 DFQATT, CDR2 SNEGSKA (reference sequence). CDR3 protein: CSASVPYYGYTF. DNA for the CDR3: TGCAGTGCTAGTGTTCCTTACTATGGCTACACCTTC.

The rearrangement joins TRBV4-3 to TRBJ2-7; 9 nucleotides match TRBD2. The germline gives CDR1 LGHNA, CDR2 YSLEER. V lost 2 bases, J lost 4 bases, and 3 bases stayed unmatched. This CDR3 is built from 14 residues. This CDR3 is CASSQIAGAYEQYF. The CDR3 DNA sequence: TGCGCCAGCAGCCAAATAGCGGGAGCATACGAGCAGTACTTC.

On this clonotype itself: Germline is not matched at one junction end, which may reflect a read error. The rearrangement uses TRBV7-7 and TRBJ2-5, with TRBD1 matching 9 bases. CDR1 and CDR2 (germline): SSHAT, FNYEAQ (reference sequence). This CDR3 contains 15 residues. The CDR3 reads CASSPSNRGRGTQYF. In DNA form, the CDR3 reads TGTGCTAGCAGCCCCTCAAACAGGGGGCGCGGGACCCAGTACTTC.

Turning to this clonotype: One end of the junction is discordant with germline, which a read error may explain. The chain combines TRBV27 with TRBJ2-6; 9 bases line up with TRBD1. The CDR3 has 20 amino acids. Looked up from germline, CDR1 is MNHEY and CDR2 is SMNVEV (reference sequence). The CDR3 loop is CASRLFSIRDRDSGANVLTF. In DNA form, the CDR3 reads TGTGCCAGCAGATTATTCTCCATCCGGGACAGGGACTCTGGGGCCAACGTCCTGACTTTC.

The V call is TRBV6-2 or TRBV6-3, the J call TRBJ2-1; 9 bases are shared with TRBD1. This CDR3 is 14 amino acids long. In germline, CDR1 is MNHEY, CDR2 SVGEGT. V dropped 6 bases and J dropped 3; count of bases not matched to a gene: 3. For the CDR3, the DNA is TGTGCCAGCAGACGACAGGGGGGCTACAATGAGCAGTTCTTC. Its protein is CASRRQGGYNEQFF.

V usage is TRBV12-3 or TRBV12-4 and J usage is TRBJ2-2; unclear D gene. The CDR3 contains 14 residues. Trimming took 3 bases from V and 6 from J, leaving 11 bases between them. The CDR3 protein is CASSFDSVSGELFF. Here the CDR3 DNA reads TGTGCCAGCAGTTTCGATTCTGTCTCCGGGGAGCTGTTTTTT.

This clonotype has a handful of counts. The chain links TRBV7-2 to TRBJ2-1; the D gene is possibly TRBD2 (6 bases). The germline CDR1 and CDR2 sequences are SGHTA and FQGNSA. The CDR3 extends over 12 amino acids. Trimming pared 5 bases from V and 9 bases from J, leaving 11 bases between. CDR3: CASSLGEVEQFF. CDR3 nucleotide sequence: TGTGCCAGCAGCCTCGGGGAGGTTGAGCAGTTCTTC.

This clonotype was seen only a few times. This chain uses TRBV7-6 with TRBJ2-1; 8 nucleotides align to TRBD2. The junction had 8 bases not matched to a gene; V was cut back by 5 bases and J by 2 bases. The CDR3 is 16 amino acids. Germline V gives CDR1 SGHVS, CDR2 FNYEAQ. CDR3 nucleotides: TGTGCCAGCAGCCCAGCGACTAGCGCAACCTACAATGAGCAGTTCTTC. It encodes CASSPATSATYNEQFF.

To note about this clonotype: A much larger clone is a single base away; this may be a read error. The rearrangement links TRBV7-2 to TRBJ2-7; 8 nucleotides align to TRBD1. This CDR3 comprises 15 residues. J was trimmed by 6 bases and V by 3 bases; bases with no gene match: 10. Per germline, CDR1 SGHTA and CDR2 FQGNSA. The CDR3 sequence is CASSFDRGAISEQYF. The CDR3 region has the DNA TGTGCCAGCAGCTTCGACAGGGGAGCAATTAGCGAGCAGTACTTC.

The gene calls are TRBV25-1 and TRBJ2-2; D gene ambiguous. V was trimmed by 0 bases and J by 4 bases, leaving 12 bases between them. CDR1 is MGHDK, CDR2 SYGVNS, per germline. This CDR3 spans 16 amino acids. DNA of the CDR3: TGTGCCAGCAGTGAATATTCCCCGGCCAGCACCGGGGAGCTGTTTTTT. Translation gives CASSEYSPASTGELFF.

This sequence joins TRBV10-3 and TRBJ1-6; D is perhaps TRBD1 (6 bases). The V and J ends lost 8 bases and 6 bases respectively, with 17 bases between them. The CDR3 length is 15 residues. CDR1 and CDR2 from the germline V gene are ENHRY and SYGVKD. CDR3 coding DNA: TGTGCCATCCTGGGGGGCTCCGGGGGTAATTCACCCCTCCACTTT. This sequence encodes CAILGGSGGNSPLHF.

This clonotype has more than one count but fewer than ten. V is TRBV5-1 and J is TRBJ2-7, with 15 nucleotides matching TRBD2. V was clipped by 5 bases and J by 2 bases; unmatched bases: 20. Per the germline V gene, CDR1 is SGHRS and CDR2 is YFSETQ. The length of the CDR3 is 21 residues. This CDR3 is CASRVGLTGTSGGPTAYEQYF. CDR3 nucleotide sequence: TGCGCCAGCAGAGTTGGCCTCACCGGGACTAGCGGGGGGCCTACTGCCTACGAGCAGTACTTC.

This clonotype has only a few counts. The chain employs TRBV30 and TRBJ1-4, with D tentatively TRBD1 (5 bases). Trimming removed 4 bases at V and 7 bases at J, with 22 bases between. CDR1 and CDR2 from the germline V gene are GTSNPN and SVGIG (reference sequence). CDR3 length equals 16 residues. The CDR3 region has the DNA TGTGCCTGGACCGAGAAAAGGCAGGGCGCTTCTGAAAAACTGTTTTTT. It yields the protein CAWTEKRQGASEKLFF.

The table lists this clonotype with many counts. The J gene is TRBJ2-5, the V gene TRBV5-6; TRBD1 aligns across 9 bases. This CDR3 is 14 amino acids long. The germline V gene encodes CDR1 SGHDT and CDR2 YYEEEE. After removal of 2 bases from V and 3 bases from J, the junction contained 2 bases not matched to a gene. The CDR3: CASSLGTGKETQYF. The CDR3 bases are TGTGCCAGCAGCTTAGGGACAGGGAAAGAGACCCAGTACTTC.

This clonotype came up a few times. V gene TRBV12-3 or TRBV12-4 combines with J gene TRBJ1-1; perhaps TRBD1 as D (5 bases). The length of the CDR3 is 14 residues. V dropped 3 bases and J dropped 5 bases, with 13 bases sitting between them. The CDR3 DNA follows: TGTGCCAGCAGTTTTCGTCCGGGGGAAACTGAAGCTTTCTTT. It encodes CASSFRPGETEAFF.

This clonotype occurred many times. V gene TRBV5-6 combines with J gene TRBJ2-1; possible D gene TRBD1, 5 bases. Germline CDR1 reads SGHDT; CDR2 reads YYEEEE. The CDR3 is made up of 16 amino acids. Between the trimmed V and J ends, which lost 4 bases and 1 base, there was a span of 15 bases. The CDR3 here is CASSGQGIGSYNEQFF. The CDR3 DNA reads as TGTGCCAGCAGCGGGCAGGGTATCGGGTCCTACAATGAGCAGTTCTTC.

This clonotype was observed at least ten times. The CDR3 protein is CASSLVAQAETQYF. The CDR3 bases are TGTGCCAGCAGCTTAGTGGCCCAGGCAGAGACCCAGTACTTC. The V gene is TRBV7-8, the J gene TRBJ2-5; D is unresolved. With 1 base removed from V and 4 bases from J, the gap between germline ends came to 10 bases. Per the germline V gene, CDR1 is SGHVS and CDR2 is FQNEAQ. The CDR3 totals 14 residues.

This clonotype was counted a few times. This rearrangement joins TRBV12-3 or TRBV12-4 to TRBJ1-2; D unresolved. The CDR3 is made up of 13 amino acids. V shed 5 bases and J shed 4 bases, with 11 bases lying between them. The CDR3 is CASSPAQRYGYTF. CDR3 in DNA: TGTGCCAGCAGTCCGGCCCAACGCTATGGCTACACCTTC.

This clonotype was recorded many times. V and J are TRBV6-2 or TRBV6-3 and TRBJ2-7; TRBD2 might be the D (6 bases). Between the trimmed V and J ends, which lost 6 bases and 3 bases, there was a span of 15 bases. This CDR3 spans 14 amino acids. Per germline, CDR1 MNHEY and CDR2 SVGEGT. CDR3 residues: CASRLDGGSYEQYF. The CDR3 bases are TGTGCCAGCAGGCTGGATGGGGGGAGCTACGAGCAGTACTTC.

The gene calls are TRBV6-5 and TRBJ2-7; perhaps TRBD1 as D (6 bases). Trimming removed 2 bases at V and 3 bases at J, with 14 bases between. The CDR3 loop spans 15 amino acids. Germline V gene data show CDR1 as MNHEY and CDR2 as SVGAGI. CDR3 nucleotide sequence: TGTGCCAGCAGTTACAGTGTAGGGGGAATCTACGAGCAGTACTTC. Residues: CASSYSVGGIYEQYF.

The V gene is TRBV28, the J gene TRBJ1-2, with 11 bases fitting TRBD1. Unmatched junction bases numbered 3, after V lost 4 bases and J lost 8 bases. CDR1 is MDHEN, CDR2 SYDVKM, per germline. The CDR3 spans 13 residues. The CDR3 nucleotides are TGTGCCAGCAGTTCCAGGACAGGGGGCGGCTACACCTTC. Translation gives CASSSRTGGGYTF.